These 21 T cell receptor beta chains originate from one sample sequenced in a study of cytomegalovirus exposure and HLA in healthy donors listed by TCRdb under 2017. Library generation was performed with the immunoSEQ multiplex PCR assay. A mixture of 60 forward primers for TCR Vbeta segments and 13 reverse primers for TCR Jbeta segments was used in the multiplex PCR. As stored in TCRdb, this immuneACCESS dataset retains in-frame rearrangements with V and J assigned. A fraction of the clones does not appear; measured against another copy, unresolved V genes explain less than half of the discrepancy, and the remainder lacks a known reason. This sample is represented by around 120,000 clones; roughly four fifths of them were singletons. 2.5% to 3% of the sample goes to the ten largest clones. The sample consisted of PBMCs. Receptors originate from a boy between 2 and 15 years old in good health and CMV-seronegative.

The chain recombines TRBV4-3 with TRBJ1-2, with TRBD1 identical over 7 bases. The CDR3 loop spans 18 amino acids. The junction had 19 bases not matched to a gene; V was cut back by 4 bases and J by 5 bases. Germline CDR1 LGHNA, CDR2 YSLEER. CDR3 region: CASSRYTGDAPIFYGYTF. Here the CDR3 DNA reads TGCGCCAGCAGCCGGTATACAGGGGACGCCCCAATTTTTTATGGCTACACCTTC.

V usage is TRBV2 and J usage is TRBJ1-2; 9 nucleotides agree with TRBD1. J gave up 6 bases and V 4 bases, and 6 bases lay outside the gene matches. The CDR3 has 14 amino acids. CDR1 SNHLY and CDR2 FYNNEI come from the germline V gene. Here the CDR3 reads CASSVTGGANGYTF. DNA of the CDR3: TGTGCCAGCAGTGTTACAGGGGGCGCAAATGGCTACACCTTC.

The chain couples TRBV7-6 to TRBJ2-7, with D possibly matching TRBD1 (5 bases). This CDR3 contains 16 residues. Germline lookup yields CDR1 SGHVS and CDR2 FNYEAQ. Deletions cut 0 bases from V and 3 bases from J, with 15 bases between. DNA for the CDR3: TGTGCCAGCAGCTTAGCGCCAAGGGGTAGGAGCTACGAGCAGTACTTC. It yields the protein CASSLAPRGRSYEQYF.

This clone has more than one count but fewer than ten. V is TRBV13 and J is TRBJ2-7; 7 bases agree with TRBD1. The CDR3 is made up of 14 amino acids. Per germline, CDR1 PRHDT and CDR2 FYEKMQ (reference sequence). Trimming cost V 4 bases and J 0 bases; bases outside gene matches: 3. CDR3 sequence (DNA): TGTGCCAGCAGCTATGGGACAGCCTCCTACGAGCAGTACTTC. Protein: CASSYGTASYEQYF.

This clone has only one observation. CDR3 region: CASNEPGFNYGYTF. DNA of the CDR3: TGTGCCAGTAATGAGCCAGGATTTAACTATGGCTACACCTTC. V is TRBV19 and J is TRBJ1-2; no definite D call. V lost 7 bases and J lost 1, with 13 bases in between. The CDR3 runs to 14 residues. CDR1 and CDR2 (germline): LNHDA, SQIVND (reference sequence).

The sample holds a few counts of this clone. The rearrangement joins TRBV6-1 to TRBJ2-1; 8 bases are a match to TRBD1. Trimming removed 4 bases from V and 1 base from J; junction bases left unmatched: 6. The CDR3 has 16 residues. The germline CDR1 and CDR2 sequences are MNHNS and SASEGT. CDR3 loop: CASSAITGGSYNEQFF. The CDR3 DNA reads TGTGCCAGCAGTGCTATTACAGGGGGGTCCTACAATGAGCAGTTCTTC.

The chain combines TRBV19 with TRBJ2-2, with 8 nucleotides matching TRBD1. V lost 5 bases to trimming and J lost 7 bases; unmatched junction nucleotides: 6. Per the germline V gene, CDR1 is LNHDA and CDR2 is SQIVND (reference sequence). There are 14 residues in the CDR3. CDR3 bases: TGTGCCAGTAGTCACCAGGGGGCAATCGGGGAGCTGTTTTTT. This gives the protein CASSHQGAIGELFF.

J is TRBJ1-5 and V is TRBV27; D unclear. The CDR3 is made up of 14 amino acids. The V end lost 3 bases, the J end lost 3 bases, and 9 bases lay between the germline ends. Germline-derived CDR1 and CDR2 are MNHEY and SMNVEV (reference sequence). CDR3 loop: CASSFRQANQPQHF. The CDR3 DNA is TGTGCCAGCAGTTTCCGGCAGGCCAATCAGCCCCAGCATTTT.

Points on this clone: This specimen includes other DNA sequences encoding the same CDR3. The gene calls are TRBV5-1 and TRBJ1-5, with a weak D call TRBD1 (5 bases). The CDR3 consists of 14 residues. Trimming cost V 0 bases and J 7 bases, with 11 bases left between them. CDR1 is SGHRS, CDR2 YFSETQ, per germline. The chain's CDR3 is CASSLERAGQPQHF. The CDR3 coding sequence is TGCGCCAGCAGCTTGGAGCGGGCAGGGCAGCCCCAGCATTTT.

This clone appeared a few times. The genes are TRBV7-8 and TRBJ1-5; 7 nucleotides agree with TRBD1. Germline V gene data show CDR1 as SGHVS and CDR2 as FQNEAQ. This CDR3 spans 15 amino acids. With 1 base clipped from V and 7 bases from J, the junction kept 7 bases outside the gene matches. The CDR3 DNA follows: TGTGCCAGCAGCTTAGATCAGGGGGTCGTACAGCCCCAGCATTTT. Translated, it gives CASSLDQGVVQPQHF.

The chain uses TRBV7-3 and TRBJ2-2, with 10 positions matching TRBD2. Trimming took 3 bases from V and 5 from J; bases not matched to a gene: 0. Germline V CDR1 and CDR2: SGHTA, FQGTGA. The CDR3 consists of 14 residues. The chain's CDR3 is CASSFSGGTGELFF. The CDR3 DNA follows: TGTGCCAGCAGCTTTAGCGGGGGGACCGGGGAGCTGTTTTTT.

The chain combines TRBV28 with TRBJ1-1; TRBD1 matches at 8 bases. The CDR3 covers 13 residues. The germline V gene encodes CDR1 MDHEN and CDR2 SYDVKM. V was clipped by 5 bases and J by 4 bases; unmatched bases: 3. The CDR3 DNA reads TGTGCCAGCAGTCCCAGGGGGCCCACTGAAGCTTTCTTT. As protein: CASSPRGPTEAFF.

The chain uses TRBV5-6 and TRBJ1-2; 7 positions agree with TRBD1. From germline, CDR1 is SGHDT and CDR2 YYEEEE. The CDR3 runs to 13 residues. After removal of 2 bases from V and 8 bases from J, the junction contained 6 bases not matched to a gene. The CDR3, as DNA: TGTGCCAGCAGCTTAGGGGGCAGAAGGGGCTACACCTTC. It is translated as CASSLGGRRGYTF.

J is TRBJ2-3 and V is TRBV9; D perhaps matches TRBD1 (6 bases). The V end lost 0 bases, the J end lost 3 bases, and 17 bases lay between the germline ends. The germline gives CDR1 SGDLS, CDR2 YYNGEE. This CDR3 has 17 residues. CDR3 amino acids: CASSVGVSAGDTDTQYF. The CDR3 nucleotides read TGTGCCAGCAGCGTAGGTGTATCGGCAGGGGATACAGATACGCAGTATTTT.

This sequence joins TRBV2 and TRBJ2-7; 7 bases match TRBD1. Trimming cost V 6 bases and J 0 bases; bases outside gene matches: 11. This CDR3 contains 16 residues. Germline loops: CDR1 SNHLY, CDR2 FYNNEI. For the CDR3, the DNA is TGTGCCAGCAGAAAAAACAGGGGTGTAGCCTCCTACGAGCAGTACTTC. This gives the protein CASRKNRGVASYEQYF.

The chain employs TRBV5-5 and TRBJ1-2; no clear D gene. Trimming took 0 bases from V and 1 from J, leaving 10 bases between them. This CDR3 has 15 amino acids. In germline, CDR1 is SGHKS, CDR2 YYEKEE (reference sequence). In DNA form, the CDR3 reads TGTGCCAGCAGCTTGGGGGCGGACTTTAACTATGGCTACACCTTC. Translation: CASSLGADFNYGYTF.

This chain joins TRBV30 and TRBJ1-5; TRBD1 matches at 7 bases. The V and J ends lost 2 bases and 7 bases, in that order; junction bases with no gene match: 2. Per germline, CDR1 GTSNPN and CDR2 SVGIG (reference sequence). This CDR3 is built from 12 residues. CDR3 sequence reads: CAWSHRGQPQHF. The CDR3 region has the DNA TGTGCCTGGAGTCACAGGGGCCAGCCCCAGCATTTT.

The chain couples TRBV13 to TRBJ2-7, with TRBD2 as a possible D gene (6 bases). Trimming left V 4 bases short and J 5 bases short, with 12 bases between. Per germline, CDR1 PRHDT and CDR2 FYEKMQ (reference sequence). CDR3 size: 13 residues. CDR3 nucleotide sequence: TGTGCCAGCAGCTCGGTCGGGGGAGACGAGCAGTACTTC. Protein: CASSSVGGDEQYF.

The V and J genes are TRBV18 and TRBJ2-7, with 10 bases fitting TRBD1. Unmatched junction bases numbered 5, after V lost 6 bases and J lost 3 bases. The length of the CDR3 is 14 residues. The germline CDR1 and CDR2 sequences are KGHSH and LQKENI. The CDR3 coding sequence is TGTGCCAGCTCCCCAGGACAGGGGGTCTACGAGCAGTACTTC. It specifies CASSPGQGVYEQYF.

The chain carries TRBV6-1 and TRBJ2-1; 7 bases are shared with TRBD1. CDR1 MNHNS and CDR2 SASEGT come from the germline V gene. The CDR3 has 13 residues. V lost 6 bases and J lost 8; bases outside the gene matches: 7. Written as DNA, the CDR3 is TGTGCCAGCAGCGGGACAGACAGACATGAGCAGTTCTTC. Amino acids: CASSGTDRHEQFF.

DNA for the CDR3: TGTGCCAGCAGCGTAGAAGGGGTTAGTGGCTACACCTTC. Amino acids: CASSVEGVSGYTF. The rearrangement links TRBV9 to TRBJ1-2, with a weak D call TRBD1 (5 bases). Per germline, CDR1 SGDLS and CDR2 YYNGEE. V was trimmed by 0 bases and J by 7 bases, leaving 10 bases between them. The CDR3 consists of 13 residues.